The TCR beta chain under discussion was sequenced for a study of blood T cells in healthy people across ages. Per-sample PBMC isolation yielded at least 6.5 million cells. RNA extraction gave at least 5.5 micrograms of total RNA per sample. About this clonotype itself: Antigen specificity is unknown.

Study-level findings and limits: Observed TCR beta diversity per million T cells went down as age went up. This fall followed a roughly linear course with age. Estimates of total diversity, which came from one million sequenced T cells, were considered to be underestimates.

Together with a sample-barcoded 5' primer, a J-beta primer mix was included in a second PCR lasting roughly 6 to 12 cycles. TCRdb reprocessed the 5' RACE reads with MiXCR, giving one entry per CDR3 protein. Of roughly 1,700,000 distinct CDR3 sequences in the sample, over 25% are singletons; the top ten hold 6.5% to 8.5%. This clonotype was sampled from a woman younger than 45 in good health. Sample: blood.

The CDR3 spells CSASGGQGTDTQYF. CDR3 sequence (DNA): TGCAGTGCTAGTGGCGGGCAGGGAACGGATACGCAGTATTTT. The chain carries TRBV20-1 and TRBJ2-3; the D call may be TRBD1 or TRBD2 (5 bases each). The CDR3 consists of 14 residues. The V end was cut by 3 bases, the J end by 6 bases, with 16 bases between. Germline V gene sequence: CDR1 DFQATT, CDR2 SNEGSKA (reference sequence).